These 18 T cell receptor beta chains originate from one sample sequenced in a study of blood T cell repertoires in COVID-19. The assay was immunoSEQ multiplex PCR, and TCRdb's table has in-frame clones only and misses some. Seen here are 200,000 to 300,000 clones, about 91% observed once, and the top ten hold around 2.6%. The sample was peripheral blood. The receptors come from a person under 35 with COVID-19, enrolled during active disease.

The CDR3 DNA follows: TGTGCCAGCAGCTCCACGACAGGGGAGGAGACCCAGTACTTC. Translating it yields CASSSTTGEETQYF. V usage is TRBV7-9 and J usage is TRBJ2-5, with TRBD1 identical over 8 bases. Germline V gene lookup returns CDR1 SEHNR and CDR2 FQNEAQ (reference sequence). This CDR3 spans 14 amino acids. V lost 4 bases, J lost 5 bases, and 6 bases stayed unmatched.

The chain joins TRBV4-1 to TRBJ2-5; 7 bases line up with TRBD2. CDR1 and CDR2 (germline): MGHRA, YSYEKL. The CDR3 is 17 residues long. V gave up 2 bases and J gave up 3 bases; unmatched junction bases: 12. The CDR3 nucleotides are TGCGCCAGCAGCCAACCCTCGGGGCTAGCGGCCGAAGAGACCCAGTACTTC. It codes for CASSQPSGLAAEETQYF.

With respect to this clone: A junction end diverges from the germline sequence, so it may reflect a read error. V and J are TRBV6-5 and TRBJ2-5, with TRBD2 identical over 8 bases. The CDR3 is made up of 13 amino acids. Germline values: CDR1 MNHEY, CDR2 SVGAGI. In nucleotides, the CDR3 is TGTGCCAGCAGACCCAGGGAGCGGGAGACTCAGTACTTC. This codes for CASRPRERETQYF.

V is TRBV28 and J is TRBJ2-7, with 11 bases identical to TRBD2. Looked up from germline, CDR1 is MDHEN and CDR2 is SYDVKM. Losses at the gene ends were 0 bases for V and 5 bases for J; bases not matched to a gene: 9. This CDR3 spans 17 amino acids. The CDR3 sequence: CASSLWLAGGPSHEQYF. CDR3 sequence (DNA): TGTGCCAGCAGTTTATGGCTAGCGGGAGGACCGTCCCACGAGCAGTACTTC.

This clone was detected only once. The chain recombines TRBV30 with TRBJ1-5, with a tentative D call TRBD1 (6 bases). Germline V gene sequence: CDR1 GTSNPN, CDR2 SVGIG (reference sequence). Trimming took off 8 bases at V and 2 bases at J, with 13 bases between the two ends. CDR3 length: 13 amino acids. The CDR3 DNA follows: TGTGCCCGCAAGAAGGGGGGCAATCAGCCCCAGCATTTT. Protein: CARKKGGNQPQHF.

This sequence joins TRBV5-1 and TRBJ2-2; TRBD1 might be the D (6 bases). Trimming cost V 4 bases and J 7 bases, with 14 bases left between them. Germline V gene data show CDR1 as SGHRS and CDR2 as YFSETQ. CDR3 length: 14 amino acids. CDR3 nucleotide sequence: TGCGCCAGCAGCCGGGACACTAATTTCGGGGAGCTGTTTTTT. Protein sequence: CASSRDTNFGELFF.

The chain is built from TRBV4-1 and TRBJ2-1; D may be TRBD2 (6 bases). Trimming removed 2 bases at V and 9 bases at J, with 20 bases between. The length of the CDR3 is 16 residues. CDR1 is MGHRA and CDR2 is YSYEKL in the germline V gene. CDR3 in amino acids: CASSQPRDSSRGEQFF. CDR3 DNA: TGCGCCAGCAGCCAACCCCGGGACTCCTCCCGGGGTGAGCAGTTCTTC.

The rearrangement links TRBV28 to TRBJ1-5; 7 positions agree with TRBD1. The CDR3 is 15 residues long. Germline V gives CDR1 MDHEN, CDR2 SYDVKM. J gave up 5 bases and V 5 bases, and 9 bases lay outside the gene matches. For the CDR3, the DNA is TGTGCCAGCAGTACTGGACTTCAGGGGGATCAGCCCCAGCATTTT. Protein sequence: CASSTGLQGDQPQHF.

The chain uses TRBV24-1 and TRBJ1-1; the D gene is possibly TRBD1 (5 bases). The germline V and J ends were trimmed by 5 bases and 5 bases, with 11 bases remaining between them. Germline-derived CDR1 and CDR2 are KGHDR and SFDVKD. The CDR3 extends over 13 amino acids. The CDR3 bases are TGTGCCACCAGTGGCGGGGCGCGGACTGAAGCTTTCTTT. Its protein is CATSGGARTEAFF.

The rearrangement uses TRBV2 and TRBJ1-1, with D maybe TRBD1 (6 bases). CDR1 is SNHLY and CDR2 is FYNNEI in the germline V gene. The CDR3 covers 15 residues. V lost 2 bases and J 4 bases, leaving 14 bases between the germline ends. CDR3 in amino acids: CASSEIPADSTEAFF. CDR3 in DNA: TGTGCCAGCAGTGAAATCCCGGCGGACAGCACTGAAGCTTTCTTT.

In this sample, this clone turned up a few times. The chain is built from TRBV5-1 and TRBJ2-7; 8 bases align to TRBD1. Germline loops: CDR1 SGHRS, CDR2 YFSETQ. This CDR3 is built from 14 residues. V dropped 2 bases and J dropped 0; count of bases not matched to a gene: 1. CDR3 in amino acids: CASSLGQGSYEQYF. CDR3 DNA: TGCGCCAGCAGCTTAGGACAGGGCTCCTACGAGCAGTACTTC.

This chain joins TRBV25-1 and TRBJ2-7; D uncertain. CDR3 length: 10 residues. CDR1 is MGHDK and CDR2 is SYGVNS in the germline V gene. V lost 8 bases and J lost 6, with 8 bases in between. This chain's CDR3 is CASLGVEQYF. The CDR3, as DNA: TGTGCCAGCTTAGGAGTCGAGCAGTACTTC.

The V and J genes are TRBV2 and TRBJ2-1; tentative D call: TRBD2 (6 bases). This CDR3 spans 14 amino acids. Germline CDR1 SNHLY, CDR2 FYNNEI. The V end was cut by 4 bases, the J end by 5 bases, with 12 bases between. In DNA form, the CDR3 reads TGTGCCAGCAGTGGAGGGGACTCGAACAATGAGCAGTTCTTC. It codes for CASSGGDSNNEQFF.

The count of this clone is one. V is TRBV5-1 and J is TRBJ1-5, with D uncertain. The CDR3 is made up of 15 amino acids. Germline V gene data show CDR1 as SGHRS and CDR2 as YFSETQ. V lost 0 bases and J 0 bases, leaving 7 bases between the germline ends. The CDR3 here is CASSLGGYSNQPQHF. The CDR3 DNA reads TGCGCCAGCAGCTTGGGCGGTTATAGCAATCAGCCCCAGCATTTT. Drawing the rest from reference TRBV5-1 and TRBJ1-5, the complete variable domain is KAGVTQTPRYLIKTRGQQVTLSCSPISGHRSVSWYQQTPGQGLQFLFEYFSETQRNKGNFPGRFSGRQFSNSRSEMNVSTLELGDSALYLCASSLGGYSNQPQHFGDGTRLSIL.

The chain is built from TRBV3-1 (or the pseudogene TRBV3-2) and TRBJ1-3, with 7 bases identical to TRBD1. Unmatched junction bases numbered 11, after V lost 3 bases and J lost 3 bases. Germline V gives CDR1 LGHDT, CDR2 YNNKEL (reference sequence). The CDR3 is 17 residues long. DNA for the CDR3: TGTGCCAGCAGCCACCCTCGACAGGGCGGCTTTGGAAACACCATATATTTT. Its translation: CASSHPRQGGFGNTIYF.

The chain employs TRBV9 and TRBJ2-2; tentatively, D is TRBD1 (6 bases). The CDR3 loop spans 13 amino acids. The germline V and J ends were trimmed by 3 bases and 7 bases, with 10 bases remaining between them. Per germline, CDR1 SGDLS and CDR2 YYNGEE. CDR3 DNA: TGTGCCAGCAGCGAAGGGGGTGGCGGGGAGCTGTTTTTT. This sequence encodes CASSEGGGGELFF.

This clone came up once. This chain uses TRBV11-2 with TRBJ2-7, with D unclear. The CDR3 is 12 residues long. Germline-derived CDR1 and CDR2 are SGHAT and FQNNGV. Trimming shortened V by 1 base and J by 2 bases, and 3 bases separated the two germline ends. CDR3 in DNA: TGTGCCAGCAGCTTAGCGGCCTACGAGCAGTACTTC. This gives the protein CASSLAAYEQYF. The full variable domain, with the rest looked up from reference TRBV11-2 and TRBJ2-7, is EAGVAQSPRYKIIEKRQSVAFWCNPISGHATLYWYQQILGQGPKLLIQFQNNGVVDDSQLPKDRFSAERLKGVDSTLKIQPAKLEDSAVYLCASSLAAYEQYFGPGTRLTVT.

This clone was counted a single time. V gene TRBV27 combines with J gene TRBJ2-5, with TRBD2 matching over 7 bases. There are 17 residues in the CDR3. V was pared by 0 bases and J by 6 bases, with 13 bases of the junction left unmatched. Per the germline V gene, CDR1 is MNHEY and CDR2 is SMNVEV (reference sequence). The CDR3 is CASSLSPGTSELKTQYF. The CDR3, as DNA: TGTGCCAGCAGTTTATCCCCCGGAACTAGCGAATTAAAGACCCAGTACTTC.